Below are 15 T cell receptor beta chains sequenced from a single sample in a study of blood T cell repertoires in COVID-19. Method: immunoSEQ multiplex PCR; TCRdb's copy keeps in-frame clones and lacks some. The repertoire holds 350,000 or so clones, roughly 90% seen once, with 18% in the top ten. What was sequenced was PBMCs or T cells enriched from blood (not recorded which). The receptors were sampled from a woman aged 25 to 45 who had recovered from COVID-19.

A single count supports this clone. The chain is built from TRBV4-1 and TRBJ2-1; 7 nucleotides match TRBD2. The V and J ends lost 8 bases and 6 bases, in that order; junction bases with no gene match: 4. Germline V gives CDR1 MGHRA, CDR2 YSYEKL. CDR3 size: 12 residues. The CDR3 DNA reads TGCGCCAGCGGGGGGGGAGGCAATGAGCAGTTCTTC. Its translation is CASGGGGNEQFF.

The DNA of the CDR3 is TGTGCCAGCAGTCCGGGGGGGAGGGGTGTATATCAGCCCCAGCATTTT. Its protein product is CASSPGGRGVYQPQHF. The chain carries TRBV28 and TRBJ1-5, with a weak D call TRBD1 (5 bases). The germline V and J ends were trimmed by 5 bases and 5 bases, with 19 bases remaining between them. Germline-derived CDR1 and CDR2 are MDHEN and SYDVKM. The CDR3 consists of 16 residues.

The rearrangement links TRBV19 to TRBJ2-1; D perhaps matches TRBD2 (5 bases). Trimming pared 1 base from V and 3 bases from J, leaving 16 bases between. Per germline, CDR1 LNHDA and CDR2 SQIVND (reference sequence). CDR3 length equals 17 residues. CDR3 nucleotide sequence: TGTGCCAGTAGTATAGCGTCCCTAACGGGGAACTACAATGAGCAGTTCTTC. It yields the protein CASSIASLTGNYNEQFF.

This clone was detected a few times. The rearrangement joins TRBV24-1 to TRBJ2-5; D unresolved. The CDR3 is 14 residues long. V shed 0 bases and J shed 3 bases, with 7 bases lying between them. Germline V gene sequence: CDR1 KGHDR, CDR2 SFDVKD. CDR3 sequence: CATSDLRSKETQYF. The CDR3 DNA reads TGTGCCACCAGTGATTTGCGTAGCAAAGAGACCCAGTACTTC.

In DNA form, the CDR3 reads TGCGCCAGCAGCCAGGGATGGCGGACAGGTCGGAGGGTCGAGCAGTACTTC. Translated, it gives CASSQGWRTGRRVEQYF. The chain recombines TRBV4-1 with TRBJ2-7; perhaps TRBD1 as D (7 bases). V was shortened by 3 bases and J by 6 bases, with 24 bases between the two germline ends. Germline-derived CDR1 and CDR2 are MGHRA and YSYEKL. This CDR3 is built from 17 residues.

This chain connects TRBV14 to TRBJ1-2, with D perhaps TRBD1 (5 bases). This CDR3 spans 16 amino acids. Germline CDR1 reads SGHDN; CDR2 reads FVKESK. Deletions cut 0 bases from V and 4 bases from J, with 15 bases between. The CDR3 DNA is TGTGCCAGCAGCCAAGAATTGGGGGGGGAATTCTATGGCTACACCTTC. Protein sequence: CASSQELGGEFYGYTF. The full variable domain, with the rest looked up from reference TRBV14 and TRBJ1-2, is EAGVTQFPSHSVIEKGQTVTLRCDPISGHDNLYWYRRVMGKEIKFLLHFVKESKQDESGMPNNRFLAERTGGTYSTLKVQPAELEDSGVYFCASSQELGGEFYGYTFGSGTRLTVV.

The rearrangement uses TRBV11-1 and TRBJ1-1; weak D call: TRBD1 (6 bases). Germline CDR1 and CDR2: SGHAT and FQDESV (reference sequence). The CDR3 loop spans 14 amino acids. Trimming pared 5 bases from V and 5 bases from J, leaving 15 bases between. The CDR3 region has the DNA TGTGCCAGCAGCCGTCACAGGGATCGGACTGAAGCTTTCTTT. It is translated as CASSRHRDRTEAFF. Looking up the rest from reference TRBV11-1 and TRBJ1-1 gives the full variable domain: EAEVAQSPRYKITEKSQAVAFWCDPISGHATLYWYRQILGQGPELLVQFQDESVVDDSQLPKDRFSAERLKGVDSTLKIQPAELGDSAMYLCASSRHRDRTEAFFGQGTRLTVV.

The chain carries TRBV6-2 or TRBV6-3 and TRBJ1-3, with D possibly being TRBD1 (5 bases). This CDR3 has 16 amino acids. Trimming pared 0 bases from V and 2 bases from J, leaving 11 bases between. Germline V gives CDR1 MNHEY, CDR2 SVGEGT. CDR3 nucleotides: TGTGCCAGCAGTTACTCTATGGGGCGGACTGGAAACACCATATATTTT. Translating gives CASSYSMGRTGNTIYF.

V usage is TRBV5-6 and J usage is TRBJ2-5, with D maybe TRBD1 (7 bases). The CDR3 totals 13 residues. The V end lost 4 bases, the J end lost 10 bases, and 17 bases lay between the germline ends. The germline CDR1 and CDR2 sequences are SGHDT and YYEEEE. The CDR3 region has the DNA TGTGCCAGCAGCACGCTGGGCAGGGGGGTCCAGTACTTC. This codes for CASSTLGRGVQYF. Full variable domain (missing parts from reference TRBV5-6 and TRBJ2-5): DAGVTQSPTHLIKTRGQQVTLRCSPKSGHDTVSWYQQALGQGPQFIFQYYEEEERQRGNFPDRFSGHQFPNYSSELNVNALLLGDSALYLCASSTLGRGVQYFGPGTRLLVL.

The chain couples TRBV12-3 or TRBV12-4 to TRBJ2-7; a possible D gene is TRBD1 (5 bases). The CDR3 runs 13 residues. Trimming cost V 7 bases and J 6 bases, with 16 bases left between them. As DNA, the CDR3 is TGTGCCAGCACTTTTCTAGGGGTCGGCGAGCAGTACTTC. It translates to CASTFLGVGEQYF.

The chain is built from TRBV7-9 and TRBJ1-1; 7 bases align to TRBD1. The CDR3 is 14 residues long. The V and J ends lost 5 bases and 7 bases, in that order; junction bases with no gene match: 10. The germline CDR1 and CDR2 sequences are SEHNR and FQNEAQ (reference sequence). The CDR3 nucleotides read TGTGCCAGCAGCGGGTACAGGGGCCCGGATGAAGCTTTCTTT. Residues: CASSGYRGPDEAFF.

V gene TRBV4-3 combines with J gene TRBJ2-5; 10 bases are a match to TRBD2. The germline CDR1 and CDR2 sequences are LGHNA and YSLEER. J gave up 2 bases and V 1 base, and 4 bases lay outside the gene matches. This CDR3 comprises 16 residues. For the CDR3, the DNA is TGCGCCAGCAGCCAAGTCAGGACTAGCGGTCAAGAGACCCAGTACTTC. This gives the protein CASSQVRTSGQETQYF.

This chain links TRBV7-2 with TRBJ2-1; 14 nucleotides line up with TRBD2. This CDR3 is 14 amino acids long. V lost 5 bases to trimming and J lost 9 bases; unmatched junction nucleotides: 3. CDR1 is SGHTA and CDR2 is FQGNSA in the germline V gene. Here the CDR3 reads CASSPTSGRGEQFF. In nucleotides, the CDR3 is TGTGCCAGCAGCCCGACTAGCGGGAGGGGTGAGCAGTTCTTC.

This chain links TRBV4-3 with TRBJ2-5, with 8 bases aligning to TRBD2. The trim removed 0 bases at V and 0 bases at J, leaving 12 bases unmatched. In germline, CDR1 is LGHNA, CDR2 YSLEER. The CDR3 is 19 residues long. As DNA, the CDR3 is TGCGCCAGCAGCCAAGATTGGAGAGCGGGGGTGCTGTACCAAGAGACCCAGTACTTC. This sequence encodes CASSQDWRAGVLYQETQYF.

This clone was seen only once. This chain uses TRBV28 with TRBJ2-5, with TRBD2 identical over 12 bases. The CDR3 is 17 amino acids. Germline V gene data show CDR1 as MDHEN and CDR2 as SYDVKM. The J segment lost 5 bases and the V segment lost 3 bases, leaving 10 bases of the junction unmatched. The CDR3 protein is CASSFPQASGGVETQYF. The CDR3 DNA reads as TGTGCCAGCAGTTTCCCCCAGGCTAGCGGGGGGGTGGAGACCCAGTACTTC.